This T cell receptor beta chain derives from a study of CD8+ T cells in alopecia areata. Study background: Treated patients were given 5 to 10 mg oral tofacitinib twice daily.

Treatment: oral pan-JAK inhibitor, 5-10 mg twice daily. The investigators collected lesional scalp punch biopsies and peripheral blood from alopecia areata patients. Following extraction, RNA underwent reverse transcription to cDNA, which served as the sequencing template. Profiled with immunoSEQ multiplex PCR; TCRdb holds only in-frame clones, not every one. The sample holds around 100,000 clones; around 50% are singletons and the top ten take more than 10%. CDR3 length: 12 amino acids. Per the germline V gene, CDR1 is SQVTM and CDR2 is ANQGSEA. The V and J ends lost 4 bases and 2 bases respectively, with 9 bases between them. This clone was detected only a few times.

The genes are TRBV29-1 and TRBJ2-7, with D perhaps TRBD2 (5 bases). This material consisted of CD8+ T cells sorted from blood, taken at week 24, from a patient treated with tofacitinib. The TCR sequence derives from a human donor with alopecia areata. CDR3 DNA sequence: TGCAGCGTTGTTGGGCGGGCCTACGAGCAGTACTTC. It yields the protein CSVVGRAYEQYF.